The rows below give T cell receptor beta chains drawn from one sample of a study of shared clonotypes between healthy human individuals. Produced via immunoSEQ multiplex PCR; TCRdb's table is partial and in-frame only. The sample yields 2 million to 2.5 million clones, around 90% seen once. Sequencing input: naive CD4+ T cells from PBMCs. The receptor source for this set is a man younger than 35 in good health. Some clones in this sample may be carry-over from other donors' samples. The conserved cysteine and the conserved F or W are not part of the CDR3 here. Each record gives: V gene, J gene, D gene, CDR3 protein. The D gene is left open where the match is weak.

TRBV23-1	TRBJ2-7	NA	ARIGRGHTYEQY
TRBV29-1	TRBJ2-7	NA	SVASNRDYEQY
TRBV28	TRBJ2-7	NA	ASSLGGDGKQY
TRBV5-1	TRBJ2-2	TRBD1	ASSSGTGRTGELF
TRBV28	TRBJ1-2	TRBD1	ASSLGTGRHGYT
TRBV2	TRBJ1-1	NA	ARRQEAFMNTEAF
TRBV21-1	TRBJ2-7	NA	ASSPPPGGQISYEQY
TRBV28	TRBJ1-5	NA	ASSSYRRGQPQH
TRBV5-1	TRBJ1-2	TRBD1	ASSLGTGGYGYT
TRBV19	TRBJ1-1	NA	ASSISRGNTEAF
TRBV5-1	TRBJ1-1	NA	ASSFQTVPNTEAF
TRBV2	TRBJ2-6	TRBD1	ASSEGRGQGSSGANVLT
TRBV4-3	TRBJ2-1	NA	ASSQRLAGSYNEQF
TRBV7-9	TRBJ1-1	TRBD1	ASSTQGTRGGGEAF
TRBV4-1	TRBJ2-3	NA	ASSQAAIRTQY
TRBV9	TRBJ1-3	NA	ASSVAYGGPGNTIY
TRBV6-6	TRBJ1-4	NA	ASAKQGANEKLF
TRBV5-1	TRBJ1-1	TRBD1	ASSLMDRGTEAF
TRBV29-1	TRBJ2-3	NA	SVVRADTQY
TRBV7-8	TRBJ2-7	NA	ASSLGDTYEQY
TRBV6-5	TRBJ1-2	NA	ASSFRGPDGYT
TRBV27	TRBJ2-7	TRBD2	ASRSGTSTYPYEQY
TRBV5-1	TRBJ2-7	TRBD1	ASSQYVSGGPYEQY
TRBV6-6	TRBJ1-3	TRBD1	ASQDRGGNTIY
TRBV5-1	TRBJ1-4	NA	ASSLGPNEKLF
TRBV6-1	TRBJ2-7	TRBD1	ASSEVWDRGAYEQY
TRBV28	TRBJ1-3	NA	ASNEGPSGNTIY
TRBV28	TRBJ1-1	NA	ASKGSGSVTEAF
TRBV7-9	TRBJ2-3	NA	ASSFTADTQY
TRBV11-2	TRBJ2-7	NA	ASSFGQATYEQY
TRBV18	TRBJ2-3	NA	ASSPDTDTQY
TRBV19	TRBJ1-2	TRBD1	ASSRQGYGYT
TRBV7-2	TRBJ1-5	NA	ASSLGTRNSNQPQH
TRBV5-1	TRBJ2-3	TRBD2	ASSKLAGATDTQY
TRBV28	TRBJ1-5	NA	ASSLVGGSNQPQH
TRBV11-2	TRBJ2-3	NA	ASSLTPRSTDTQY
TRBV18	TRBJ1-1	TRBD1	ASSRGTGNTEAF
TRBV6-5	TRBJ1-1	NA	ASSSWGTEAF
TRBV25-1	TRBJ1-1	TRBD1	ASSAGQGFEAF
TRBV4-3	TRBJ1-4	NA	ASSPQTGWGEKLF
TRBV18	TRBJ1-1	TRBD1	ASSPDLNRGLAF
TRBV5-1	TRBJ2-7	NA	ASSPTIYEQY
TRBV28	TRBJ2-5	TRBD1	ASRSGGAETQY
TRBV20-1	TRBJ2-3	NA	SAIGLSGQY
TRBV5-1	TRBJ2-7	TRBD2	ASSGTSGSLQEQY
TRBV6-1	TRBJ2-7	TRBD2	ASVPGGGGEQY
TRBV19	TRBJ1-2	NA	ASSVRQGLTNYGYT
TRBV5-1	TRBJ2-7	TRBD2	ASTTGTSGIYEQY
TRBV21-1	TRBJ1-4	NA	ASSLPPGASTNEKLF
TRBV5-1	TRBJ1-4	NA	ASRGQPNEKLF
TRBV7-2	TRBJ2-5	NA	ASSAPWVSTQY
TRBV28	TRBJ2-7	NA	ASSSVTLASYEQY
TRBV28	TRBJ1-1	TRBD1	ASSLGQVYTEAF
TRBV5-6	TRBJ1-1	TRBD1	ASSFPGQEQSEAF
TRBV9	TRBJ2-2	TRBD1	ASSVAGTGGTGELF